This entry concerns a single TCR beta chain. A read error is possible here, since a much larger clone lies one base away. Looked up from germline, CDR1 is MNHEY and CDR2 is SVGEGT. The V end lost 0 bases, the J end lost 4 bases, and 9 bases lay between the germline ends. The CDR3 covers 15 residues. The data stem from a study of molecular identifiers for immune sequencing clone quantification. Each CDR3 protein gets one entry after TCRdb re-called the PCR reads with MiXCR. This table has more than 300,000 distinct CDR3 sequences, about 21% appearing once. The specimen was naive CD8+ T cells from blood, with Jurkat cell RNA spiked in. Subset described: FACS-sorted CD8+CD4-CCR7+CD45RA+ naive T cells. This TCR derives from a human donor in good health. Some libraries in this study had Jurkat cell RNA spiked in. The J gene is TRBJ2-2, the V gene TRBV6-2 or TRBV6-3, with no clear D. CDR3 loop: CASSYSVSSTGELFF. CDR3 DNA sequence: TGTGCCAGCAGTTACTCAGTTTCGAGCACCGGGGAGCTGTTTTTT.